This T cell receptor (beta chain) comes out of a study of blood T cell repertoires in COVID-19. Study at large: Acute and convalescent COVID-19 specimens originated in the United States, Italy and Spain. Sources were T cells, B-cell-depleted T cells, or PBMCs; the material itself was cDNA or gDNA.

In the authors' workflow: Amplification of reference gene primers provided the estimated nucleated cell counts. Method: immunoSEQ multiplex PCR; TCRdb's copy keeps in-frame clones and lacks some. The V and J calls and the clone size are those of that table, but D and trimming were determined from the DNA. The sample consists of about 260,000 clones, approximately 89% of them appearing once. The CDR3 runs to 15 residues. Losses at the gene ends were 5 bases for V and 4 bases for J; bases not matched to a gene: 10. CDR1 is SGHTA and CDR2 is FQGTGA in the germline V gene. The sequenced material came from peripheral blood. This TCR was sampled from a woman between 50 and 59 years old with acute or convalescent COVID-19. The V and J genes are TRBV7-3 and TRBJ1-2, with TRBD1 identical over 7 bases. Written as DNA, the CDR3 is TGTGCCAGCAGCGACAGACAGGGACTCCTCTATGGCTACACCTTC. This codes for CASSDRQGLLYGYTF.